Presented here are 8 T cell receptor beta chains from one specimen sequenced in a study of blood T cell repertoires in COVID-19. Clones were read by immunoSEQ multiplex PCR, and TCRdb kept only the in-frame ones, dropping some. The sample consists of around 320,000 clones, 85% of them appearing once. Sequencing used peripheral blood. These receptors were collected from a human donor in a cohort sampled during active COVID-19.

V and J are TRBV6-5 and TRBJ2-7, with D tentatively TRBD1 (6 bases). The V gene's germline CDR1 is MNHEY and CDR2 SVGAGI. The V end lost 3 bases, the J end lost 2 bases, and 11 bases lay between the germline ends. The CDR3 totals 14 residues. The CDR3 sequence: CASSYRDIPYEQYF. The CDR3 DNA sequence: TGTGCCAGCAGTTATCGGGACATTCCCTACGAGCAGTACTTC.

The CDR3: CASSQDGQGPFALHF. The CDR3 region has the DNA TGCGCCAGCAGCCAAGACGGGCAGGGCCCTTTTGCCCTCCACTTT. The gene calls are TRBV4-1 and TRBJ1-6, with D perhaps TRBD1 (5 bases). Germline CDR1 is MGHRA and CDR2 is YSYEKL. CDR3 length equals 15 residues. Trimming removed 0 bases from V and 14 bases from J, with 17 bases in between.

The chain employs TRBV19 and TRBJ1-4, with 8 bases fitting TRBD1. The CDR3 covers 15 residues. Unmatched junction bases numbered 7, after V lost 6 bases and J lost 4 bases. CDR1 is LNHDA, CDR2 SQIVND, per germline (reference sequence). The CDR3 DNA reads TGTGCCAGTAGCATCGGACAGGGAGATAATGAAAAACTGTTTTTT. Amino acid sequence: CASSIGQGDNEKLFF.

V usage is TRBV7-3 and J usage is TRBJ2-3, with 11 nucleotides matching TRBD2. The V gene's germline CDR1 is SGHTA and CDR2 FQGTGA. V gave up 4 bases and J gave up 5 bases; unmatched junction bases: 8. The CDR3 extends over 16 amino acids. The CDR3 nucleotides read TGTGCCAGCAGCTCCTTAGCGGGGGGGCAAAAAGATACGCAGTATTTT. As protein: CASSSLAGGQKDTQYF.

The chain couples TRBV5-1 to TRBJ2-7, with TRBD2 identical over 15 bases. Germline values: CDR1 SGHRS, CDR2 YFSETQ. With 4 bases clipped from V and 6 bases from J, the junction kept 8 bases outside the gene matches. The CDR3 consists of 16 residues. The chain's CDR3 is CASSSYGLAGGREQYF. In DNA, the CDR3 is TGCGCCAGCAGCAGCTACGGACTAGCGGGGGGGCGCGAGCAGTACTTC.

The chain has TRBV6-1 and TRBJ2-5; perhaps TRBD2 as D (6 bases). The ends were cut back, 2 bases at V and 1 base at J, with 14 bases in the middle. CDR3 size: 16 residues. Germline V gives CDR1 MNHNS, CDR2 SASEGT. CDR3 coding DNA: TGTGCCAGCAGTGAACAAGGATTGGGAGGCCAAGAGACCCAGTACTTC. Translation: CASSEQGLGGQETQYF.

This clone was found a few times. The DNA of the CDR3 is TGTGCCAGCAGCTGGGTCCCTACAGGGGTTAACTATGGCTACACCTTC. It codes for CASSWVPTGVNYGYTF. This sequence joins TRBV5-6 and TRBJ1-2, with 7 nucleotides matching TRBD1. The V gene end was trimmed by 3 bases and the J gene end by 1 base; junction bases not matched to a gene: 9. Germline V gene sequence: CDR1 SGHDT, CDR2 YYEEEE. The CDR3 extends over 16 amino acids.

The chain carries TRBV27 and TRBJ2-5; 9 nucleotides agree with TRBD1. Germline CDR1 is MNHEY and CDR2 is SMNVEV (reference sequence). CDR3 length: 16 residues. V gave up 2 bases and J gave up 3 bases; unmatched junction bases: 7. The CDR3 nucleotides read TGTGCCAGCAGTTTAGGGGACAGGGCTAGGGAAGAGACCCAGTACTTC. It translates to CASSLGDRAREETQYF.